These 18 T cell receptor beta chains were all obtained from the same sample, sequenced in a study of T cell repertoires in cytomegalovirus infection. TCRdb re-called the reads through MiXCR, storing one row per CDR3 protein. The sample includes over 150,000 distinct CDR3 sequences, approximately 17% of them seen just once. Sequenced sample: CD8+ T cells from PBMCs. The receptors stem from a human donor in good health (CMV status not recorded). Some clones in this sample may be carry-over from other donors' samples.

This clonotype was counted a few times. The chain is built from TRBV28 and TRBJ2-7, with 9 bases fitting TRBD1. Losses at the gene ends were 3 bases for V and 2 bases for J; bases not matched to a gene: 2. Germline V lookup: CDR1 MDHEN, CDR2 SYDVKM. The length of the CDR3 is 14 residues. The chain's CDR3 is CASSFGQGPYEQYF. Written as DNA, the CDR3 is TGTGCCAGCAGTTTTGGACAGGGGCCCTACGAGCAGTACTTC.

This clonotype was counted many times. The rearrangement links TRBV7-2 to TRBJ2-7; D not resolved. V lost 1 base and J 4 bases, leaving 5 bases between the germline ends. The CDR3 extends over 12 amino acids. Germline CDR1 reads SGHTA; CDR2 reads FQGNSA. The CDR3: CASSLDEYEQYF. The DNA of the CDR3 is TGTGCCAGCAGCTTAGACGAGTACGAGCAGTACTTC.

This clonotype was counted ten times or more. The gene calls are TRBV7-2 and TRBJ2-1; 9 positions agree with TRBD2. V lost 4 bases, J lost 0 bases, and 10 bases stayed unmatched. Germline values: CDR1 SGHTA, CDR2 FQGNSA. This CDR3 region has 18 residues. The CDR3 bases are TGTGCCAGCAGCTCCAGGGGGATAGCGGGAGTCTCCTACAATGAGCAGTTCTTC. This encodes CASSSRGIAGVSYNEQFF.

The chain joins TRBV29-1 to TRBJ1-1, with 7 nucleotides matching TRBD1. Trimming removed 1 base from V and 4 bases from J; junction bases left unmatched: 6. The V gene's germline CDR1 is SQVTM and CDR2 ANQGSEA. The CDR3 spans 14 residues. The CDR3 DNA follows: TGCAGCGTTGAAGTAAAACAGGGGTTCACTGAAGCTTTCTTT. Translating it yields CSVEVKQGFTEAFF.

This clonotype was counted a few times. The V call is TRBV7-8, the J call TRBJ1-5; D is perhaps TRBD1 (6 bases). Between the trimmed V and J ends, which lost 10 bases and 3 bases, there was a span of 10 bases. The length of the CDR3 is 12 residues. Germline V lookup: CDR1 SGHVS, CDR2 FQNEAQ. CDR3 coding DNA: TGTGCCACCGGACAGACCAATCAGCCCCAGCATTTT. Amino acid sequence: CATGQTNQPQHF.

Only a few counts were recorded for this clonotype. As DNA, the CDR3 is TGTGCCAGCAGCTTATACGGGAATGAGCAGTTCTTC. It is translated as CASSLYGNEQFF. The chain combines TRBV11-2 with TRBJ2-1; D not certain. Trimming cost V 2 bases and J 7 bases, with 6 bases left between them. CDR3 length: 12 amino acids. The V gene's germline CDR1 is SGHAT and CDR2 FQNNGV.

This clonotype was found a few times. V is TRBV28 and J is TRBJ2-7; 9 nucleotides align to TRBD1. The trim removed 7 bases at V and 3 bases at J, leaving 7 bases unmatched. CDR3 length: 14 amino acids. CDR1 is MDHEN, CDR2 SYDVKM, per germline. In DNA form, the CDR3 reads TGTGCCAGCACTCCGACAGGGGGTGTCTACGAGCAGTACTTC. This gives the protein CASTPTGGVYEQYF.

This clonotype occurred a few times. This chain uses TRBV7-9 with TRBJ1-2; no firm D call. This CDR3 has 12 residues. The germline V and J ends were trimmed by 1 base and 6 bases, with 6 bases remaining between them. Germline V lookup: CDR1 SEHNR, CDR2 FQNEAQ (reference sequence). CDR3 coding DNA: TGTGCCAGCAGCTTAGTGGGCGATGGCTACACCTTC. It codes for CASSLVGDGYTF.

This clonotype came up a few times. The V call is TRBV12-3 or TRBV12-4, the J call TRBJ2-2; D gene unclear. This CDR3 is built from 16 residues. The V and J ends lost 6 bases and 8 bases respectively, with 22 bases between them. This chain's CDR3 is CASSPQVRRPRGELFF. As DNA, the CDR3 is TGTGCCAGCAGCCCCCAGGTGCGCCGACCCAGGGGGGAGCTGTTTTTT.

This clonotype was counted ten times or more. The chain carries TRBV7-9 and TRBJ2-7; the D gene is possibly TRBD1 (6 bases). The CDR3 is 16 amino acids. Germline CDR1 reads SEHNR; CDR2 reads FQNEAQ (reference sequence). Trimming took off 7 bases at V and 0 bases at J, with 19 bases between the two ends. DNA of the CDR3: TGTGCCAGCACCGATTTATCCGGGACATACTCCTACGAGCAGTACTTC. Amino acids: CASTDLSGTYSYEQYF.

This clonotype was seen only a few times. The chain couples TRBV4-1 to TRBJ1-5; D ambiguous. The ends were cut back, 2 bases at V and 3 bases at J, with 14 bases in the middle. The germline gives CDR1 MGHRA, CDR2 YSYEKL. The CDR3 contains 16 residues. This CDR3 is CASSQSHSNNNQPQHF. CDR3 nucleotides: TGCGCCAGCAGCCAATCTCACAGCAATAACAATCAGCCCCAGCATTTT.

This clonotype has only a few counts. The chain is built from TRBV6-2 or TRBV6-3 and TRBJ2-5, with D possibly matching TRBD2 (5 bases). V lost 3 bases to trimming and J lost 7 bases, with 9 bases between them. Per the germline V gene, CDR1 is MNHEY and CDR2 is SVGEGT. The CDR3 contains 12 residues. CDR3 loop: CASSYTGRTQYF. CDR3 DNA: TGTGCCAGCAGTTATACGGGGAGGACCCAGTACTTC.

Turning to this clonotype: At one boundary the junction diverges from the germline segment, which might be a read error. The chain recombines TRBV28 with TRBJ1-6; 7 positions match TRBD1. The CDR3 is made up of 13 amino acids. Per germline, CDR1 MDHEN and CDR2 SYDVKM. CDR3 loop: CASSLPSSTGKSF. CDR3 in DNA: TGTGCCAGCAGTTTACCTTCATCGACAGGGAAAAGCTTT.

This clonotype was picked up a small number of times. The chain combines TRBV7-3 with TRBJ1-6; no firm D call. Trimming pared 1 base from V and 8 bases from J, leaving 9 bases between. CDR3 length equals 14 residues. The V gene's germline CDR1 is SGHTA and CDR2 FQGTGA. The DNA of the CDR3 is TGTGCCAGCAGCTTAAGGGTTTTTGATTCACCCCTCCACTTT. This translates into CASSLRVFDSPLHF.

CDR3 residues: CSVVPGANTEAFF. The CDR3 DNA reads TGCAGCGTTGTTCCGGGGGCGAACACTGAAGCTTTCTTT. This chain connects TRBV29-1 to TRBJ1-1, with D perhaps TRBD1 (6 bases). Trimming pared 4 bases from V and 1 base from J, leaving 10 bases between. The CDR3 has 13 residues. Germline CDR1 and CDR2: SQVTM and ANQGSEA.

The chain joins TRBV14 to TRBJ1-1; no clear D gene. CDR3 length: 15 amino acids. Trimming cost V 0 bases and J 1 base, with 9 bases left between them. Germline V gene data show CDR1 as SGHDN and CDR2 as FVKESK. CDR3 sequence: CASSQDWSANTEAFF. The CDR3 DNA reads TGTGCCAGCAGCCAAGATTGGAGCGCGAACACTGAAGCTTTCTTT.

There are a few counts of this clonotype. This rearrangement joins TRBV6-5 to TRBJ1-1; TRBD1 is a possible D gene (6 bases). The germline gives CDR1 MNHEY, CDR2 SVGAGI. Trimming pared 8 bases from V and 0 bases from J, leaving 16 bases between. The CDR3 totals 15 residues. The CDR3 protein is CASHGRGGLNTEAFF. DNA for the CDR3: TGTGCCAGCCATGGGAGGGGGGGCTTGAACACTGAAGCTTTCTTT.

This clonotype showed up just a few times. The genes are TRBV20-1 and TRBJ1-4; D is unresolved. The CDR3 length is 14 residues. V dropped 2 bases and J dropped 1 base, with 8 bases sitting between them. CDR1 is DFQATT and CDR2 is SNEGSKA in the germline V gene (reference sequence). Written as DNA, the CDR3 is TGCAGTGCTAGATCGATAGAAACTAATGAAAAACTGTTTTTT. It encodes CSARSIETNEKLFF.